The source of this T cell receptor (beta chain) is a study of OX40 agonist ivuxolimab in advanced cancers. Per the germline V gene, CDR1 is SGHRS and CDR2 is YFSETQ. The CDR3 runs 14 residues. The V end was cut by 0 bases, the J end by 5 bases, with 12 bases between. Using immunoSEQ multiplex PCR, the repertoire was profiled, and TCRdb retains in-frame clones only, with some absent. The sample records 90,000 to 120,000 clones, 75% to 95% being singletons. The input for sequencing was CD4+ or CD8+ T cells sorted from blood, taken in a trial of the OX40 agonist ivuxolimab. The TCR comes from an adult with an advanced solid tumor such as melanoma, head and neck, liver or kidney cancer. The chain links TRBV5-1 to TRBJ2-7; the D is unclear. The CDR3, as DNA: TGCGCCAGCAGCTTGGCTCTTCTAGTGAACGAGCAGTACTTC. Translated: CASSLALLVNEQYF.